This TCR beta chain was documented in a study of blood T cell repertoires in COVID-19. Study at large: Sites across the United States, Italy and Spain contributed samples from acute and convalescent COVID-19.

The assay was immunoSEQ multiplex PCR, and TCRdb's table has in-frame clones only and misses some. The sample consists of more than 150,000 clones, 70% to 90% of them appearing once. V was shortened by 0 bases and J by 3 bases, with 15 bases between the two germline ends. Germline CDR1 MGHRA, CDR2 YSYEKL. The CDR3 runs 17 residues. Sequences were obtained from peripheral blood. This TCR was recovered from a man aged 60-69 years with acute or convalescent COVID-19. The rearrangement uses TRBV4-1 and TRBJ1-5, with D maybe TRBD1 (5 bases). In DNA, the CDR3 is TGCGCCAGCAGCCAAGACCCCCAGGGAACTGCCAATCAGCCCCAGCATTTT. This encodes CASSQDPQGTANQPQHF.